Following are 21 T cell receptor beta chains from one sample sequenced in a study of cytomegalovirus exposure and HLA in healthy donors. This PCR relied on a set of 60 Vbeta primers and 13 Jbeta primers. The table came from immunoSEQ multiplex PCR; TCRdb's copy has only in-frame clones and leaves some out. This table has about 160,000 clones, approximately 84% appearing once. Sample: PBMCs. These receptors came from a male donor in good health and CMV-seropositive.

The CDR3 DNA is TGTGCCAGCAGCGTAGTTTCGGGACAGGGGCATGGCTACACCTTC. Encoded protein: CASSVVSGQGHGYTF. This rearrangement joins TRBV9 to TRBJ1-2; 10 nucleotides align to TRBD1. Germline lookup yields CDR1 SGDLS and CDR2 YYNGEE. The junction had 5 bases not matched to a gene; V was cut back by 0 bases and J by 6 bases. The CDR3 runs to 15 residues.

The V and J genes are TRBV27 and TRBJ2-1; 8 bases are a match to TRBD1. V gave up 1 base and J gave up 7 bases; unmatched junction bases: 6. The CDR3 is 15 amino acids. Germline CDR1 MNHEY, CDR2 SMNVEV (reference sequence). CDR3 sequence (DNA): TGTGCCAGCAGTTTATTTAGGACAGGGCCTAATGAGCAGTTCTTC. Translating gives CASSLFRTGPNEQFF.

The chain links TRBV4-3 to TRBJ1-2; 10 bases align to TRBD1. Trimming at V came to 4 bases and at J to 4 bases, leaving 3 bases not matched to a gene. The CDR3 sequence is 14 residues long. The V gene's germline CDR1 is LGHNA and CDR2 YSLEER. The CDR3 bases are TGCGCCAGCAGCCGGGACAGGGGAGGCTATGGCTACACCTTC. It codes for CASSRDRGGYGYTF.

The CDR3 DNA reads TGTGCCAGCAGCTTCCGGACAGCAATATACTACGAGCAGTACTTC. The encoded protein is CASSFRTAIYYEQYF. J is TRBJ2-5 and V is TRBV5-8; TRBD1 might be the D (6 bases). The tail of the sequence fits TRBJ2-7 better, so the J call may be wrong. The CDR3 is made up of 15 amino acids. Germline assignment: CDR1 SGHTS and CDR2 YDEGEE.

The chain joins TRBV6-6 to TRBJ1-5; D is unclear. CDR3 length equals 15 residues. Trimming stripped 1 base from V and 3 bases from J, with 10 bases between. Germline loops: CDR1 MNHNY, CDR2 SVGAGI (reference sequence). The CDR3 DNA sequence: TGTGCCAGCAGTTACTGGAGGCAGATCAATCAGCCCCAGCATTTT. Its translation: CASSYWRQINQPQHF.

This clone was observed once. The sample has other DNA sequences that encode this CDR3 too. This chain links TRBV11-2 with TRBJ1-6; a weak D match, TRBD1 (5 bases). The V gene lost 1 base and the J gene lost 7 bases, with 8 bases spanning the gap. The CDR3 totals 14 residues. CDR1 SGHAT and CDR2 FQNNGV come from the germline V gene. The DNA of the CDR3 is TGTGCCAGCAGCTTAGGACAGAACAATTCACCCCTCCACTTT. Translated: CASSLGQNNSPLHF.

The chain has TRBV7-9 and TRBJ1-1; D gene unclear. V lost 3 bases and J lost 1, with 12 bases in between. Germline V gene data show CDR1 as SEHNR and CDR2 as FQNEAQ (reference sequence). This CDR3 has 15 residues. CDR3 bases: TGTGCCAGCAGCTTCTCCTATAATTCGAACACTGAAGCTTTCTTT. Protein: CASSFSYNSNTEAFF.

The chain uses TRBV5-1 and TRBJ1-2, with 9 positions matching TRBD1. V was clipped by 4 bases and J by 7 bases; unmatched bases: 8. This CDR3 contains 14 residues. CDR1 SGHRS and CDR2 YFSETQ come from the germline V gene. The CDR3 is CASSSAGTGFGYTF. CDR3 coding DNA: TGCGCCAGCAGCAGCGCCGGGACAGGGTTTGGCTACACCTTC.

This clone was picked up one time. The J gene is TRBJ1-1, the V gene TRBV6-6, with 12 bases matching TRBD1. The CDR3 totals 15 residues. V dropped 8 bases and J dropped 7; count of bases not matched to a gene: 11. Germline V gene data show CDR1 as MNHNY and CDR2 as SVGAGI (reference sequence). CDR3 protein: CASGLGQGAFDEAFF. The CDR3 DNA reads TGTGCCAGCGGGCTGGGACAGGGGGCGTTTGATGAAGCTTTCTTT.

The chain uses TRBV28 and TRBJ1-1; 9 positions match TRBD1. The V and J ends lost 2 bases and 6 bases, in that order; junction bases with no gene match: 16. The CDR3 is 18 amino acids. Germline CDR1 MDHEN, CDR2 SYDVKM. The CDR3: CASSLLSLWGQGKAEAFF. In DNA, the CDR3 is TGTGCCAGCAGTTTACTTTCCCTGTGGGGACAGGGAAAGGCTGAAGCTTTCTTT.

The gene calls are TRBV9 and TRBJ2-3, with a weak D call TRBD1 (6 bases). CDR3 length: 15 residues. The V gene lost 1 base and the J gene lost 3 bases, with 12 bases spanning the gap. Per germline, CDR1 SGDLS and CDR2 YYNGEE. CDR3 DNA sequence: TGTGCCAGCAGCGTATGGGACACAGGAACAGATACGCAGTATTTT. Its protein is CASSVWDTGTDTQYF.

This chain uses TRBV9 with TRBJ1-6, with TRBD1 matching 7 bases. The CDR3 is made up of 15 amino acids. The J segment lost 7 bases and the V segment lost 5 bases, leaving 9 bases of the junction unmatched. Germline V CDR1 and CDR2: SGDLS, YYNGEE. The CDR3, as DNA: TGTGCCAGCAGTAAACAGGGGCAAGGGAATTCACCCCTCCACTTT. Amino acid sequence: CASSKQGQGNSPLHF.

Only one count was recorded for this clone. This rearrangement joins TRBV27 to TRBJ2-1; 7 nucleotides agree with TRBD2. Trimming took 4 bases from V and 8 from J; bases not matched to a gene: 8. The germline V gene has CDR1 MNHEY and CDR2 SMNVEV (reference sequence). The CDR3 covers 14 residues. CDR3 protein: CASSSGTKPDEQFF. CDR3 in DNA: TGTGCCAGCAGTTCCGGGACTAAGCCAGATGAGCAGTTCTTC.

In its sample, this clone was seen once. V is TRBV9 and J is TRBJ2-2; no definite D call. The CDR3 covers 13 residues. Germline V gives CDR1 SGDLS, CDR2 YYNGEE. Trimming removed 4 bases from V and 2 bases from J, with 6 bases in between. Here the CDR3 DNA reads TGTGCCAGCAGCCCCCCAAACACCGGGGAGCTGTTTTTT. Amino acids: CASSPPNTGELFF.

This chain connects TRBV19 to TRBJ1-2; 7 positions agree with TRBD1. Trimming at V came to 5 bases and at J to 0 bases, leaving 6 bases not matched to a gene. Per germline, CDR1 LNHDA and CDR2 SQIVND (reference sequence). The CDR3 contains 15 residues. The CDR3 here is CASSPRDRANYGYTF. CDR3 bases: TGTGCCAGTAGTCCCCGGGACAGAGCTAACTATGGCTACACCTTC.

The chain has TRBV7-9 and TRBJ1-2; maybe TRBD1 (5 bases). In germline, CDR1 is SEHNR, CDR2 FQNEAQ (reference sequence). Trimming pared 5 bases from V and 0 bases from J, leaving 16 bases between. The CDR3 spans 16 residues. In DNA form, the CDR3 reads TGTGCCAGCAGCCCGGGGGGGTACGAGGCTAACTATGGCTACACCTTC. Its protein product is CASSPGGYEANYGYTF.

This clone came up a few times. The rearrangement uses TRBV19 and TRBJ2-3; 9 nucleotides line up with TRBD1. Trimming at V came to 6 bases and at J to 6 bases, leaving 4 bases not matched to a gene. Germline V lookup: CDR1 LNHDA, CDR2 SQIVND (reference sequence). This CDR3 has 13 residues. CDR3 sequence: CASSRDRVDTQYF. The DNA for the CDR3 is TGTGCCAGTAGCAGGGACAGGGTGGATACGCAGTATTTT.

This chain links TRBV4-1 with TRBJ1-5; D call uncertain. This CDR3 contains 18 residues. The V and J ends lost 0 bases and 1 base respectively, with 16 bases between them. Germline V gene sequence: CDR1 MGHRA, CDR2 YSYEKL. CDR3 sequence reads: CASSQDGPVGVSNQPQHF. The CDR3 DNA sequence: TGCGCCAGCAGCCAAGATGGGCCCGTCGGGGTCAGCAATCAGCCCCAGCATTTT.

The CDR3 sequence is CSVNAERGYTF. In DNA, the CDR3 is TGCAGCGTAAACGCGGAACGCGGCTACACCTTC. The chain links TRBV29-1 to TRBJ1-2; D remains ambiguous. The CDR3 contains 11 residues. V was pared by 6 bases and J by 8 bases, with 13 bases between. Germline V gene sequence: CDR1 SQVTM, CDR2 ANQGSEA.

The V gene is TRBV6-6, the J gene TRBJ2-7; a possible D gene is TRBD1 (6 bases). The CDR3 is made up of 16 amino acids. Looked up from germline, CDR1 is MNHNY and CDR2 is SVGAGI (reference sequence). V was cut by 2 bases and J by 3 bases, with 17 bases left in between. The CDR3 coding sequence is TGTGCCAGCAGTTACAGCGCCCGGACAGCAATCTACGAGCAGTACTTC. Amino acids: CASSYSARTAIYEQYF.

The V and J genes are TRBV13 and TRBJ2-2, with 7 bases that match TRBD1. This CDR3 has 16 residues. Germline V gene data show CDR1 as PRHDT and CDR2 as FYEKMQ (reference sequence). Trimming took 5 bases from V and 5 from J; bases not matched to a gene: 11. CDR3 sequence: CASSLYRGETTGELFF. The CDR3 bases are TGTGCCAGCAGCCTATACAGGGGCGAAACAACCGGGGAGCTGTTTTTT. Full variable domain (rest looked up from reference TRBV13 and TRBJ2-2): AAGVIQSPRHLIKEKRETATLKCYPIPRHDTVYWYQQGPGQDPQFLISFYEKMQSDKGSIPDRFSAQQFSDYHSELNMSSLELGDSALYFCASSLYRGETTGELFFGEGSRLTVL.